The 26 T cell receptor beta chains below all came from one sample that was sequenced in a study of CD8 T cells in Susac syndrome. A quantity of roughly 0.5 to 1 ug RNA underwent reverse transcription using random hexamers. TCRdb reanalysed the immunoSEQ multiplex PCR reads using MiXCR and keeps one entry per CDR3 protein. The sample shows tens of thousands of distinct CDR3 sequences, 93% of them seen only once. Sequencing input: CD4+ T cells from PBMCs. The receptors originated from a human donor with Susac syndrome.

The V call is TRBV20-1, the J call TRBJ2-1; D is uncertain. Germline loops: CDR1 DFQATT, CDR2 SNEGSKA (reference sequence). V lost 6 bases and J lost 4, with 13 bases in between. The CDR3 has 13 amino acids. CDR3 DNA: TGCAGTGCCATGCCCCGGCTATACAATGAGCAGTTCTTC. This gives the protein CSAMPRLYNEQFF.

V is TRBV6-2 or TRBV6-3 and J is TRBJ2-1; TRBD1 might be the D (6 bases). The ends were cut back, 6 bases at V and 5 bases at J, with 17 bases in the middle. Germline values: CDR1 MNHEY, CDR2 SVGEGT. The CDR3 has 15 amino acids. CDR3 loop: CASSYTGTKNNEQFF. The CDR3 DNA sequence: TGTGCCAGCAGCTACACCGGGACAAAGAACAATGAGCAGTTCTTC.

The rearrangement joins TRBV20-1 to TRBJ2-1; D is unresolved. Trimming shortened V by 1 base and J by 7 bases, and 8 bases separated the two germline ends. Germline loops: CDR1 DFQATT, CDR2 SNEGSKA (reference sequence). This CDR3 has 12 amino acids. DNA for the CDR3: TGCAGTGCTAGAGGAGAGGCGAATGAGCAGTTCTTC. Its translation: CSARGEANEQFF.

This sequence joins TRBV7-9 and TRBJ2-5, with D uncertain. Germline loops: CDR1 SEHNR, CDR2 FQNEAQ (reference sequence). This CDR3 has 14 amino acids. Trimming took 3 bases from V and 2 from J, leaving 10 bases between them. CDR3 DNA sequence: TGTGCCAGCAGCTTCTACCAGCAGCAAGAGACCCAGTACTTC. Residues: CASSFYQQQETQYF.

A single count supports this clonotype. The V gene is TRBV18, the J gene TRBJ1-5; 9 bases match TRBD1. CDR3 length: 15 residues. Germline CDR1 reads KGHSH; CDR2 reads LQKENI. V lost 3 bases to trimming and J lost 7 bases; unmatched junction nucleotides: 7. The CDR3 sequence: CASSPRRDREQPQHF. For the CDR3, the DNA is TGTGCCAGCTCACCTCGCCGGGACAGGGAACAGCCCCAGCATTTT.

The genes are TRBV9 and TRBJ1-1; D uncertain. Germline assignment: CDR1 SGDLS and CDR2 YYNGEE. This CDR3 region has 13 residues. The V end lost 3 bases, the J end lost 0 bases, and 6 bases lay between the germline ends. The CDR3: CASSESMNTEAFF. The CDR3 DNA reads TGTGCCAGCAGCGAATCCATGAACACTGAAGCTTTCTTT.

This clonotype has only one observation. The CDR3 sequence is CSVRGTASGANVLTF. The CDR3 nucleotides are TGCAGCGTAAGAGGGACAGCCTCTGGGGCCAACGTCCTGACTTTC. This chain connects TRBV29-1 to TRBJ2-6, with TRBD1 identical over 7 bases. From germline, CDR1 is SQVTM and CDR2 ANQGSEA. V shed 6 bases, J shed 0 bases, and the junction held 5 bases outside the gene matches. This CDR3 has 15 residues. Based on the CDR3 plus reference TRBV29-1 and TRBJ2-6, the full variable domain is SAVISQKPSRDICQRGTSLTIQCQVDSQVTMMFWYRQQPGQSLTLIATANQGSEATYESGFVIDKFPISRPNLTFSTLTVSNMSPEDSSIYLCSVRGTASGANVLTFGAGSRLTVL.

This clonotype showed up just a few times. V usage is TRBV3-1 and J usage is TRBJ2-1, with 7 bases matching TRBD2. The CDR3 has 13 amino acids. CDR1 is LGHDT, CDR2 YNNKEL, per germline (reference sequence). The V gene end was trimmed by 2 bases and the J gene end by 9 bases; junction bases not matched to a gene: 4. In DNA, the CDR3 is TGTGCCAGCAGCCAAAGGTGGGGGGGTGAGCAGTTCTTC. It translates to CASSQRWGGEQFF.

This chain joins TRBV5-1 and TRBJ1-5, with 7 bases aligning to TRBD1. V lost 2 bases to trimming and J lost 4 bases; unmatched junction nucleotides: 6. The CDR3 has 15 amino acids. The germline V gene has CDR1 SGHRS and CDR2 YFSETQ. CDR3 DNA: TGCGCCAGCAGCTTTGAGGGGGCAGGGAATCAGCCCCAGCATTTT. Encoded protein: CASSFEGAGNQPQHF.

CDR3 DNA: TGCAGTGCTAGAGAGGAGGGGGCTAGGGAGCAGTACTTC. Amino acid sequence: CSAREEGAREQYF. This chain links TRBV20-1 with TRBJ2-7; TRBD1 is a possible D gene (7 bases). The CDR3 has 13 residues. CDR1 and CDR2 (germline): DFQATT, SNEGSKA (reference sequence). Between the trimmed V and J ends, which lost 0 bases and 7 bases, there was a span of 13 bases.

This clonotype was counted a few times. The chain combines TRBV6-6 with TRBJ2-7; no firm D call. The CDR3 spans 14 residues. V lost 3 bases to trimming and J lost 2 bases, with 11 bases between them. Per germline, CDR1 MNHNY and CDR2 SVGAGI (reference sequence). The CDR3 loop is CASSYSDGAYEQYF. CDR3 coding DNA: TGTGCCAGCAGTTATTCGGACGGAGCCTACGAGCAGTACTTC.

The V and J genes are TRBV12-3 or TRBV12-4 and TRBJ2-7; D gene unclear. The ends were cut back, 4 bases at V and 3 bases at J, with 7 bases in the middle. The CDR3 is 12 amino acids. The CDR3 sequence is CASSSDDYEQYF. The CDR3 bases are TGTGCCAGCAGTTCCGACGACTACGAGCAGTACTTC.

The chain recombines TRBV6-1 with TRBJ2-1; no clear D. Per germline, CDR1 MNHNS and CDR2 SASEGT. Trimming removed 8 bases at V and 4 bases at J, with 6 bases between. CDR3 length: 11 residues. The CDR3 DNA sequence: TGTGCCAGCGGGATGTACAATGAGCAGTTCTTC. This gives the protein CASGMYNEQFF.

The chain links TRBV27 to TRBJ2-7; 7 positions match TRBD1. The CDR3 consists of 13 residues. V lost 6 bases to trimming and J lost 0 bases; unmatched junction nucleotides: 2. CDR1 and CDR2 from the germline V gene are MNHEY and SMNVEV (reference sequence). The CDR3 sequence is CASRRDSSYEQYF. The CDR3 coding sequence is TGTGCCAGCAGACGGGACAGCTCCTACGAGCAGTACTTC.

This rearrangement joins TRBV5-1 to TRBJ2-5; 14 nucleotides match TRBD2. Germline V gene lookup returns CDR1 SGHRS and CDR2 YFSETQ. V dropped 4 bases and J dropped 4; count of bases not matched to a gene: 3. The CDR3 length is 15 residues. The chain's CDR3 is CASSAGLAGGETQYF. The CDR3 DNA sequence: TGCGCCAGCAGCGCAGGACTAGCGGGAGGAGAGACCCAGTACTTC.

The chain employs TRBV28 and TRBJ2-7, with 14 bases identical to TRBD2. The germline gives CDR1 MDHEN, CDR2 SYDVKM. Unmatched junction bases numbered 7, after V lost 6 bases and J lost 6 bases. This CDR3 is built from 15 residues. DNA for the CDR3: TGTGCCAGCAGCTACCTCGGGACTAGCGGGAGCGAGCAGTACTTC. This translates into CASSYLGTSGSEQYF.

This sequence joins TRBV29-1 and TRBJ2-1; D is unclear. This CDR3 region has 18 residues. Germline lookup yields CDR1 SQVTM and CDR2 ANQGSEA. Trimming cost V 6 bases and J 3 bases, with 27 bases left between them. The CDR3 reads CSVTTQDGNILIYNEQFF. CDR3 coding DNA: TGCAGCGTGACAACTCAGGACGGCAATATCCTTATCTACAATGAGCAGTTCTTC.

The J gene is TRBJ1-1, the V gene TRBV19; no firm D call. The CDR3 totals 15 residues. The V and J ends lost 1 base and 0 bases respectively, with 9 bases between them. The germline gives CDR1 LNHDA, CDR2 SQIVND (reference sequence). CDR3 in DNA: TGTGCCAGTAGTATAGTTTGGCACCTGAACACTGAAGCTTTCTTT. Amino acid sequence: CASSIVWHLNTEAFF.

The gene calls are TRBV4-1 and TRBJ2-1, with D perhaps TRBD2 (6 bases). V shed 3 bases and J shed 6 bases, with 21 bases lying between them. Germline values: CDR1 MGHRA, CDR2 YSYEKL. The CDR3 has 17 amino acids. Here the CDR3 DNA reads TGCGCCAGCAGCCAGCTCCTCCGGGACTCTAAACTCAATGAGCAGTTCTTC. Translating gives CASSQLLRDSKLNEQFF.

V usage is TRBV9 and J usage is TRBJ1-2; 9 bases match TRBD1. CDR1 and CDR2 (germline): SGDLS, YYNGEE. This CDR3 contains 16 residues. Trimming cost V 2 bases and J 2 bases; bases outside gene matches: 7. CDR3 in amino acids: CASSVGQGTGNYGYTF. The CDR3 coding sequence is TGTGCCAGCAGCGTTGGGCAGGGGACAGGGAACTATGGCTACACCTTC.

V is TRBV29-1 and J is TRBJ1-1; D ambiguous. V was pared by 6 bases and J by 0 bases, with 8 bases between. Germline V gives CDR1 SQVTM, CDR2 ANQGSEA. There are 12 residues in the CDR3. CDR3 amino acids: CSVPGMNTEAFF. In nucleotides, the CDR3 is TGCAGCGTGCCCGGAATGAACACTGAAGCTTTCTTT.

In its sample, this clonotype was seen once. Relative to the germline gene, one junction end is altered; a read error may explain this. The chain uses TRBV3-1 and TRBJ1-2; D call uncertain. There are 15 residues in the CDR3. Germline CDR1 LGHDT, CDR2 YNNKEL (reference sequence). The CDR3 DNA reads TGTACCAGCAGCCCCTCGAACATGCGACGCTATGGCTACACCTTC. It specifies CTSSPSNMRRYGYTF.

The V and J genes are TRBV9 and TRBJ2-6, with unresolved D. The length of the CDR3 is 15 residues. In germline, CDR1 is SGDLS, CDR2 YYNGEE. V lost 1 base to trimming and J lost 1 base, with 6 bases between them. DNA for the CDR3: TGTGCCAGCAGCGTATTCCTTTCTGGGGCCAACGTCCTGACTTTC. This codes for CASSVFLSGANVLTF.

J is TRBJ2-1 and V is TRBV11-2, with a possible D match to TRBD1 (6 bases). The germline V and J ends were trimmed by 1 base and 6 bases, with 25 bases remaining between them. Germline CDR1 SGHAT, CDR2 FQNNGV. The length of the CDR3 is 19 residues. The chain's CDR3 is CASSLAPMARRDIGNEQFF. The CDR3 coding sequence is TGTGCCAGCAGCTTAGCTCCGATGGCCCGCCGGGACATCGGCAATGAGCAGTTCTTC.

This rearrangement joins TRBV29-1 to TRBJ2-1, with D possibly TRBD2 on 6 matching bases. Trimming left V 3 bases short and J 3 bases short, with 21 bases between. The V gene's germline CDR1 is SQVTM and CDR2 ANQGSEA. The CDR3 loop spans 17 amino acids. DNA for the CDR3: TGCAGCGTTGATAAGGGATGGGGCGGGGCCCTCTACAATGAGCAGTTCTTC. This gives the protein CSVDKGWGGALYNEQFF.

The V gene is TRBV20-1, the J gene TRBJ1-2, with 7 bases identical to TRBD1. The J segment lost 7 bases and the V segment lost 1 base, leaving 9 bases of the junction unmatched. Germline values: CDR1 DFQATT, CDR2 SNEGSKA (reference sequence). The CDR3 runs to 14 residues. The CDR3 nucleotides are TGCAGTGCTAGAGTTGCAACAGGGGACGGTGGCTACACCTTC. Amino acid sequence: CSARVATGDGGYTF.